This is a list of T cell receptor beta chains from one sample in a study of T-cell memory formation after mild COVID-19. TCRdb re-called the 5' RACE reads through MiXCR, storing one row per CDR3 protein. The table includes 250,000 to 350,000 distinct CDR3 sequences, approximately 15% detected once. Sequencing used PBMCs or a T cell subset sorted from them (not recorded which). These receptors were taken from a man between 18 and 29 years old who had mild COVID-19 (a few samples of this study predate the infection). Cell type and time point are not known. Each CDR3 is given with its conserved first and last residue. The D gene is left open where the match is weak. Size tells how often a clone was seen (once, few, many) or the class of an expanded clone, and some rows leave it out.

j_gene | abundance | d_gene | v_gene | CDR3aa | CDR3nt
TRBJ1-1 | few | . | TRBV5-5 | CASSPLGSNTEAFF | TGTGCCAGCAGCCCCTTGGGGTCTAACACTGAAGCTTTCTTT
TRBJ1-6 | few | . | TRBV30 | CAWGSIGNSPLHF | TGTGCCTGGGGTTCTATAGGGAATTCACCCCTCCACTTT
TRBJ2-2 | many | . | TRBV7-6 | CASSLGDTGELFF | TGTGCCAGCAGCTTAGGGGACACCGGGGAGCTGTTTTTT
TRBJ1-6 | . | . | TRBV6-5 | CASAHTWRDSPLHF | TGTGCCAGCGCTCACACGTGGAGGGATTCACCCCTCCACTTT
TRBJ2-5 | . | TRBD1 | TRBV5-1 | CASSLFGTGNLETQYF | TGCGCCAGCAGCTTGTTCGGGACAGGGAATTTGGAGACCCAGTACTTC
TRBJ1-5 | few | . | TRBV28 | CASSSFLPGQPQHF | TGTGCCAGCAGCTCATTCCTGCCGGGCCAGCCCCAGCATTTT
TRBJ2-3 | few | . | TRBV24-1 | CATSDLDSDTQYF | TGTGCCACCAGTGATTTGGATTCGGATACGCAGTATTTT
TRBJ1-2 | . | . | TRBV10-3 | CAISAGDLSNYGYTF | TGTGCCATCAGTGCGGGGGACCTCTCTAACTATGGCTACACCTTC
TRBJ2-2 | few | . | TRBV2 | CASSEGFRGTGELFF | TGTGCCAGCAGTGAGGGTTTCAGGGGCACCGGGGAGCTGTTTTTT
TRBJ2-2 | few | . | TRBV6-5 | CASSYSGRTKALGELFF | TGTGCCAGCAGTTACTCCGGGCGGACGAAGGCCCTCGGGGAGCTGTTTTTT
TRBJ2-7 | . | TRBD1 | TRBV5-1 | CASSLGQGEGDEQYF | TGCGCCAGCAGCTTAGGACAGGGAGAGGGCGACGAGCAGTACTTC
TRBJ2-7 | few | . | TRBV6-5 | CASGGRTYEQYF | TGTGCCAGCGGAGGCAGAACCTACGAGCAGTACTTC
TRBJ1-2 | few | . | TRBV20-1 | CSALSSGTVNYGYTF | TGCAGTGCCCTCTCATCCGGGACGGTTAACTATGGCTACACCTTC
TRBJ1-2 | . | . | TRBV11-2 | CASSLTGKNYGYTF | TGTGCCAGCAGCTTAACAGGGAAAAACTATGGCTACACCTTC
TRBJ1-2 | few | TRBD1 | TRBV12-3/TRBV12-4 | CASSLQTGSNYGYTF | TGTGCCAGCAGTCTGCAGACAGGGTCTAACTATGGCTACACCTTC
TRBJ2-2 | . | TRBD2 | TRBV7-9 | CASSSSGGVNTGELFF | TGTGCCAGCAGCTCCTCGGGGGGTGTGAACACAGGGGAGCTGTTTTTT
TRBJ1-1 | . | . | TRBV28 | CASSSGDTEAFF | TGTGCCAGCAGTTCAGGGGACACTGAAGCTTTCTTT
TRBJ2-3 | . | . | TRBV18 | CASSRPSEGGTQYF | TGTGCCAGCTCGCGGCCATCAGAGGGAGGTACGCAGTATTTT
TRBJ2-5 | few | . | TRBV4-3 | CASSQYPLVAETQYF | TGCGCCAGCAGCCAATATCCCCTGGTGGCGGAGACCCAGTACTTC
TRBJ1-5 | few | . | TRBV2 | CASRPLQYSNQPQHF | TGTGCCAGCAGACCCCTACAGTATAGCAATCAGCCCCAGCATTTT
TRBJ1-5 | . | TRBD1 | TRBV9 | CASSPYDRANQPQHF | TGTGCCAGCAGCCCCTACGACAGGGCAAATCAGCCCCAGCATTTT
TRBJ1-1 | . | . | TRBV5-6 | CASSWGPGNTEAFF | TGTGCCAGCAGCTGGGGACCAGGTAACACTGAAGCTTTCTTT
TRBJ2-1 | . | . | TRBV4-3 | CASSQDGQLKNEQFF | TGCGCCAGCAGCCAAGATGGGCAGCTGAAAAATGAGCAGTTCTTC
TRBJ2-3 | few | . | TRBV2 | CATRARTTITDTQYF | TGTGCCACCCGGGCGAGGACTACAATCACAGATACGCAGTATTTT
TRBJ2-2 | many | TRBD2 | TRBV7-2 | CASSIAGAPTGELFF | TGTGCCAGCAGCATAGCGGGGGCACCCACCGGGGAGCTGTTTTTT
TRBJ1-1 | few | . | TRBV5-1 | CASSEGTLGTEAFF | TGCGCCAGCTCGGAGGGGACGCTCGGCACTGAAGCTTTCTTT
TRBJ2-5 | few | . | TRBV21-1 | CASSTDRDSQETQYF | TGTGCCAGCAGCACAGACCGGGACTCTCAAGAGACCCAGTACTTC
TRBJ2-2 | . | . | TRBV24-1 | CATRDWTGELFF | TGTGCCACCAGAGACTGGACCGGGGAGCTGTTTTTT
TRBJ2-4 | few | TRBD2 | TRBV3-1 | CASSARTSGGAQKNIQYF | TGTGCCAGTTCCGCCAGGACTAGCGGGGGGGCTCAAAAAAACATTCAGTACTTC
TRBJ2-2 | many | . | TRBV7-9 | CASSPRQALLNTGELFF | TGTGCCAGCAGCCCCAGACAGGCGTTACTGAACACCGGGGAGCTGTTTTTT
TRBJ1-2 | . | . | TRBV20-1 | CSARNGGVSDYGYTF | TGCAGTGCCAGAAATGGGGGCGTCTCCGACTATGGCTACACCTTC
TRBJ2-1 | . | . | TRBV5-1 | CASSLGGAGNSEQFF | TGCGCCAGCAGCTTGGGGGGGGCCGGAAACAGTGAGCAGTTCTTC
TRBJ1-3 | . | TRBD1 | TRBV5-1 | CASSLLGTGAGNTIYF | TGCGCCAGCAGCTTACTCGGGACAGGGGCCGGAAACACCATATATTTT
TRBJ1-2 | . | . | TRBV9 | CASSFGREYGYTF | TGTGCCAGCAGCTTCGGTAGGGAATATGGCTACACCTTC
TRBJ2-7 | many | TRBD1 | TRBV27 | CASSPYPTGGHYEQYF | TGTGCCAGCAGTCCCTACCCGACAGGGGGCCACTACGAGCAGTACTTC
TRBJ2-2 | few | . | TRBV5-1 | CASGRQPQGTGELFF | TGCGCCAGCGGAAGACAACCGCAGGGAACCGGGGAGCTGTTTTTT
TRBJ1-2 | . | TRBD1 | TRBV12-3/TRBV12-4 | CASSFSGGDGYTF | TGTGCCAGCAGTTTTTCAGGGGGGGATGGCTACACCTTC
TRBJ2-3 | many | . | TRBV20-1 | CSARKTFGTTQYF | TGCAGTGCTAGAAAAACCTTCGGGACAACGCAGTATTTT
TRBJ1-1 | many | . | TRBV4-1 | CASSQEPKGSLGTEAFF | TGCGCCAGCAGCCAAGAACCTAAGGGATCCTTAGGCACTGAAGCTTTCTTT
TRBJ2-7 | few | TRBD1 | TRBV4-1 | CASSRQGASYEQYF | TGCGCCAGCAGCCGACAGGGGGCATCGTACGAGCAGTACTTC
TRBJ2-2 | few | TRBD1 | TRBV6-2/TRBV6-3 | CASVFRGRGFEGDGELFF | TGTGCCAGCGTCTTCAGGGGGCGAGGCTTCGAAGGGGACGGGGAGCTGTTTTTT
TRBJ2-6 | . | . | TRBV7-2 | CASSQATSGANVLTF | TGTGCCAGCAGCCAGGCCACCTCTGGGGCCAACGTCCTGACTTTC
TRBJ2-1 | few | TRBD2 | TRBV6-2/TRBV6-3 | CASSYRLAGNNEQFF | TGTGCCAGCAGTTACCGACTAGCGGGGAACAATGAGCAGTTCTTC
TRBJ2-7 | . | . | TRBV12-3/TRBV12-4 | CASSPEGVHEQYF | TGTGCCAGCAGTCCCGAAGGAGTCCACGAGCAGTACTTC
TRBJ2-5 | . | . | TRBV9 | CASSVSRGLYQETQYF | TGTGCCAGCAGCGTTTCACGGGGCCTGTACCAAGAGACCCAGTACTTC
TRBJ2-2 | . | TRBD1 | TRBV11-1 | CASSLFTGGGTGELFF | TGTGCCAGCAGCTTATTCACAGGGGGCGGCACCGGGGAGCTGTTTTTT
TRBJ2-5 | many | TRBD1 | TRBV5-1 | CASSRGQGKETQYF | TGCGCCAGCAGCCGGGGACAGGGGAAAGAGACCCAGTACTTC
TRBJ2-3 | . | . | TRBV7-8 | CASSQRVPSRDTQYF | TGTGCCAGCAGCCAAAGGGTCCCTTCCCGGGATACGCAGTATTTT
TRBJ2-5 | . | TRBD1 | TRBV9 | CASSVSQGARETQYF | TGTGCCAGCAGCGTATCCCAGGGGGCTCGGGAGACCCAGTACTTC
TRBJ2-1 | . | . | TRBV6-2/TRBV6-3 | CASSYLATGLGEQFF | TGTGCCAGCAGTTACCTCGCCACGGGGCTAGGTGAGCAGTTCTTC
TRBJ2-1 | few | TRBD2 | TRBV5-1 | CASSLDERGYNEQFF | TGCGCCAGCAGCTTGGACGAGCGGGGGTACAATGAGCAGTTCTTC
TRBJ2-2 | . | . | TRBV7-2 | CASSRALTTGELFF | TGTGCCAGCAGCCGGGCACTTACCACCGGGGAGCTGTTTTTT
TRBJ2-6 | many | . | TRBV6-4 | CASTSRDGTGANVLTF | TGTGCCAGCACTAGTCGGGACGGAACTGGGGCCAACGTCCTGACTTTC
TRBJ2-1 | . | . | TRBV7-3 | CASSSDVYNEQFF | TGTGCCAGCAGCTCGGACGTATACAATGAGCAGTTCTTC
TRBJ2-3 | once | TRBD2 | TRBV5-1 | CASSLLAGVADTQYF | TGCGCCAGCAGTCTACTAGCGGGGGTGGCAGATACGCAGTATTTT
TRBJ1-2 | . | . | TRBV20-1 | CSARVAGTHGYTF | TGCAGTGCTAGAGTTGCAGGGACCCATGGCTACACCTTC
TRBJ2-3 | few | TRBD2 | TRBV6-6 | CASSQQPGLAGGRPDTQYF | TGTGCCAGCAGTCAACAACCGGGACTAGCGGGGGGGCGTCCAGATACGCAGTATTTT